This T cell receptor (beta chain) emerged from a study of T cells in Graves' hyperthyroidism and ophthalmopathy (dated by TCRdb to about 2019). Notes on the research overall: Peripheral blood samples were taken at initial diagnosis, before any treatment was given. TCR Vbeta CDR3 sequencing of 130 to 150 peripheral blood samples (fewer than 45 ophthalmopathy, some 75 hyperthyroidism and approximately 17 progressor patients) is reported in the paper. After blood sampling, hyperthyroidism patients were treated with methimazole at a starting dose of 30 mg daily, and ophthalmopathy patients were treated with high-dose intravenous methylprednisolone. The study also compared thyroid tissue and blood T-cell repertoires from five or six Graves' hyperthyroidism patients. To identify TCR V-J signatures that set the groups apart, the researchers used a discovery cohort of approximately 98 patients, made up of roughly 40 with Graves' ophthalmopathy and 57 with stable Graves' hyperthyroidism. An independent validation cohort of fewer than 20 hyperthyroidism patients and about 15 patients who later progressed to ophthalmopathy tested prospective prediction of ophthalmopathy. The roughly 100 discovery patients were divided at random into training and test sets in a 7:3 ratio.

A patient counted as having stable Graves' hyperthyroidism if no progression to ophthalmopathy occurred over 18 months of follow-up. Hyperthyroidism patients were aged 18 to 65 years and newly diagnosed, with disease duration of less than 2 months. Any patient with an uncontrolled infection, another autoimmune disease, pregnancy or lactation was excluded. Diagnoses were established on the basis of clinical symptoms, serum thyroxine and TRAb, thyroid ultrasound, and orbital computed tomography. PBMCs were isolated from more than 8 ml of fresh peripheral blood by Ficoll-Paque density gradient centrifugation. Total RNA was extracted with Trizol reagent, and quality was checked on an Agilent 2100 Bioanalyzer. Broader findings and caveats from the paper: Most expanded thyroid clonotypes (frequency above 0.001) were also detected in blood, suggesting blood repertoires may reflect thyroid immune responses. In validation, the model predicted progression to ophthalmopathy a median of approximately 6.3 months before onset, with over 60% sensitivity and roughly 77% specificity. Sample size was not statistically predetermined, and investigators were not blinded to group allocation. Ophthalmopathy was separated from stable hyperthyroidism by a 13 V-J signature model, with over 85% sensitivity and around 81% specificity obtained in cross-validation and 80%/75% obtained in testing.

Concerning this clonotype itself: Its antigen is not yet known. No base qualities exist here, and no much larger clone lies one base off it.

The TCR beta CDR3 regions were amplified from RNA transcripts. A first-round RT-PCR of the TCR CDR3 used the HTBI primer set with the Qiagen OneStep RT-PCR kit. Libraries were constructed in a second round of multiplex PCR, after which size selection and purification were carried out. Paired-end sequencing of the libraries was performed with 100 bp reads on an Illumina HiSeq2000. Regarding the original processing steps: SOAPnuke was used to process the raw data, with reads discarded if the reads contained adapters or uncalled bases, had a mean Phred below 15, or lacked an exact constant-primer or identifier match. High-quality paired reads were merged using COPE v1.2.5, and each unique nucleotide sequence was defined as a clonotype. MiTCR v1.1 was used to align the clonotypes against IMGT TRBV, TRBD and TRBJ reference segments. Analysis was restricted to V-J combinations with a frequency above 0.0001, which covered roughly 99% of repertoires. The TCS score was defined as F50 (clonal expansion) divided by E x V (chaos), with BLOSUM62-based TCRdist calculated between CDR3 peptides within each V-J. Welch's t-statistics and random forest reduced approximately 520 V-J features to 10 to 15, which were used in a naive Bayes classifier (R e1071). Thyroid-blood repertoire similarity was quantified with the Morisita-Horn index. TCRdb redid the processing of the public reads, applying fastp at Q25 and MiXCR, and retained in-frame beta chains. For every CDR3 protein sequence, its rows merge into one entry that carries the most common genes and DNA. TCRdb's processing, not the authors' own work, is the source of the V and J calls. This sample gives about 840,000 distinct CDR3 sequences in total; over 35% of them show up just once. Around 10% of the sample comes from the top ten.

The sequence derives from a man younger than 30 with Graves' hyperthyroidism. Specimen: blood.

The CDR3 has the sequence CASSHSGTDTGELFF. The bases read TGTGCCAGCAGCCACAGCGGGACGGACACCGGGGAGCTGTTTTTT. The chain couples TRBV7-9 to TRBJ2-2; TRBD2 lines up with 7 middle nucleotides. Looking up the germline V gene (reference sequence) yields CDR1 SEHNR and CDR2 FQNEAQ. From the cysteine through the phenylalanine, the CDR3 covers 15 amino acids. Here the CDR3 DNA is all that survives: 45 bases in frame from base 1. Ends trimmed: V by 5 bases, J by 3 bases; bases unmatched to a gene: 6.